This entry features one TCR beta chain sequence. What it recognizes is unknown. The assay was immunoSEQ multiplex PCR, and TCRdb's table has in-frame clones only and misses some. Of about 2,200,000 clones listed, 93% are singletons. Germline-derived CDR1 and CDR2 are MNHEY and SMNVEV (reference sequence). V lost 3 bases to trimming and J lost 6 bases, with 20 bases between them. CDR3 length: 16 amino acids. Cells designated naive CD8 were CD45RO-negative and were positively selected for CCR7, with terminally differentiated effector memory CD45RA+ cells excluded. These data are taken from a study of shared clonotypes between healthy human individuals. Study-wide background: Per donor, CD8 memory used one plate, CD8 naive used two, CD4 memory used three and CD4 naive used three.

Study-wide findings and caveats: As a rule, naive subsets had a larger estimated richness than memory subsets.

Sequenced sample: naive CD8+ T cells from PBMCs. The J gene is TRBJ1-1, the V gene TRBV27; D is unclear. The clonotype was recovered from a man younger than 35 in good health. Some clones in this sample may be carry-over from other donors' samples. This CDR3 is CASSFIHSDGIAEAFF. DNA of the CDR3: TGTGCCAGCAGTTTCATACACAGCGACGGGATCGCTGAAGCTTTCTTT.